This paragraph reports one TCR beta chain. Its cognate antigen is unknown. Data came from immunoSEQ multiplex PCR; TCRdb stores just in-frame clones and leaves some out. The sample holds 200,000 or so clones, approximately 93% seen once. The sample belongs to a study of T cell responses to AZD1222 COVID-19 vaccine. CDR3 size: 15 residues. Germline assignment: CDR1 MGHRA and CDR2 YSYEKL. Germline trimming cut 3 bases from V and 10 bases from J; bases unmatched to any gene: 12. Study-wide findings and caveats: In the spike-specific TCR repertoire, nearly half reportedly target unmutated variant regions. Sampling captured repertoires only after the peak T cell response.

Source: peripheral blood, taken 28 days after the second AZD1222 dose. The receptor was derived from an adult who received the AZD1222 COVID-19 vaccine. The chain employs TRBV4-1 and TRBJ2-7; 10 bases are a match to TRBD2. CDR3 region: CASSQILAGLAVQYF. The DNA for the CDR3 is TGCGCCAGCAGCCAGATACTAGCGGGGTTGGCAGTTCAGTACTTC.